The TCR beta chain under discussion was sequenced for a study of blood T cell repertoires in COVID-19. Study details: Acute-phase and convalescent COVID-19 samples originated in the United States, Italy and Spain. PBMCs, B-cell-depleted T cells, or T cells provided the cDNA or gDNA that made up the material.

CDR1 and CDR2 from the germline V gene are LNHDA and SQIVND (reference sequence). CDR3 size: 14 residues. The V gene end was trimmed by 3 bases and the J gene end by 2 bases; junction bases not matched to a gene: 3. Per the study methods: Counts of nucleated cells, estimated from reference gene primer amplification, were obtained. Clones were read by immunoSEQ multiplex PCR, and TCRdb kept only the in-frame ones, dropping some. For V, J and clone size, that table is used; D and trimming come from the DNA. The data hold about 220,000 clones, with more than 65% observed a single time. The source is a woman aged 80 or over with acute or convalescent COVID-19. The specimen was peripheral blood. The gene calls are TRBV19 and TRBJ1-1; TRBD1 aligns across 7 bases. DNA of the CDR3: TGTGCCAGTAGTATTGGACAGGCTAACACTGAAGCTTTCTTT. Protein product: CASSIGQANTEAFF.